The 4 T cell receptor beta chains below were found in one sample sequenced in a study of OX40 agonist ivuxolimab in advanced cancers. Data came from immunoSEQ multiplex PCR; TCRdb stores just in-frame clones and leaves some out. Found here are about 79,000 clones, less than 85% of them singletons; the top ten hold roughly 0.5%. Source: CD4+ or CD8+ T cells sorted from blood, taken in a trial of the OX40 agonist ivuxolimab. The receptor set was obtained from an adult with an advanced solid tumor such as melanoma, head and neck, liver or kidney cancer.

The rearrangement uses TRBV15 and TRBJ2-2; no clear D gene. V lost 8 bases and J lost 5, with 15 bases in between. The CDR3 is 14 residues long. Germline CDR1 LNHNV, CDR2 YYDKDF (reference sequence). This chain's CDR3 is CATGRVAETGELFF. The CDR3 DNA is TGTGCCACCGGAAGGGTGGCGGAAACCGGGGAGCTGTTTTTT.

The chain couples TRBV25-1 to TRBJ1-4, with 7 nucleotides matching TRBD1. V was clipped by 3 bases and J by 6 bases; unmatched bases: 7. This CDR3 comprises 15 residues. Per the germline V gene, CDR1 is MGHDK and CDR2 is SYGVNS. In DNA form, the CDR3 reads TGTGCCAGCAGTGATGACAGGGATTACGATGAAAAACTGTTTTTT. Translating gives CASSDDRDYDEKLFF. Based on the CDR3 plus reference TRBV25-1 and TRBJ1-4, the full variable domain is EADIYQTPRYLVIGTGKKITLECSQTMGHDKMYWYQQDPGMELHLIHYSYGVNSTEKGDLSSESTVSRIRTEHFPLTLESARPSHTSQYLCASSDDRDYDEKLFFGSGTQLSVL.

The rearrangement uses TRBV10-3 and TRBJ2-7; D not resolved. The V gene's germline CDR1 is ENHRY and CDR2 SYGVKD. Trimming took off 2 bases at V and 6 bases at J, with 11 bases between the two ends. The CDR3 runs to 13 residues. The CDR3 region is CAISEGPPGEQYF. As DNA, the CDR3 is TGTGCCATCAGTGAGGGCCCACCGGGCGAGCAGTACTTC.

The chain employs TRBV19 and TRBJ1-5, with 7 nucleotides matching TRBD1. CDR3 length: 13 amino acids. Trimming took 5 bases from V and 4 from J; bases not matched to a gene: 2. Per the germline V gene, CDR1 is LNHDA and CDR2 is SQIVND (reference sequence). The CDR3 here is CASSQQGNQPQHF. CDR3 sequence (DNA): TGTGCCAGTAGTCAACAGGGGAATCAGCCCCAGCATTTT.